Sequencing of this T cell receptor beta chain was carried out in a study of untreated major depressive disorder listed by TCRdb under 2018. Looking at the study overall: In this cross-sectional case-control comparison, antidepressant-free major depressive disorder patients and individually matched non-depressed controls were compared on T cell phenotype and TCR repertoire. On the study overall, not on this receptor specifically: Strict matching and exclusion criteria produced a comparatively small study sample, limiting generalizability of findings. For the sequencing comparisons, one-tailed planned tests were applied to only three Vbeta families that had been selected in advance.

A note on this clone: The antigen it recognizes is unknown. No base quality values were provided; no much bigger clone lies one nucleotide off.

The Qiagen DNeasy Blood and Tissue Kit was used to extract total genomic DNA from the purified CD4+ T cells. Using immunoSEQ immunosequencing protocols, the TCRbeta CDR3 region, as defined by IMGT, was amplified and sequenced. In the source study's methods: Preprocessing of raw sequence data for PCR and sequencing error correction was performed by the immunoSEQ service. The sequence data were loaded into the immunoSEQ Analyzer and then analyzed further using VDJtools v1.0.7. The paired Wilcoxon signed-rank test was used to test for differences between patients and controls. TCRdb limited this immuneACCESS table to in-frame rearrangements with V and J called. A share of clones is missing; checked studies link under half to unresolved V genes, and the rest is unexplained. V and J calls and clone size are given by that table; D and trimming were obtained from the DNA. Recorded for this sample are over 20,000 clones; approximately 87% of them occurred a single time. The top ten constitute 4.5% to 6.5% of the sample.

For sex, age, current smoking status and body mass index, every depressed patient had a pairwise-matched non-depressed control. European descent was reported for all participants. Controls had no mood disorder either currently or in their lifetime and had a Quick Inventory of Depressive Symptoms-Self Report score of 5 or lower. Major medical conditions, Axis I/II comorbidities, regular medication or illicit drug use, and drinking over 100 g alcohol a week were all grounds for excluding any participant. From each participant, about 30 ml of peripheral blood was collected into EDTA tubes. Using the BD IMag Human CD4 T Lymphocyte Enrichment Set, CD4+ T cells were purified from thawed PBMCs via magnetic negative selection. Flow cytometry confirmed that the CD4+ enrichment method typically gave around 95% purity. TCRbeta sequencing was performed on a subgroup of roughly 5 case-control pairs selected blind to chemokine receptor expression and flow-cytometric repertoire skewing results. Every blood sample was taken in the morning at 8:00 a.m., and Ficoll-Hypaque gradient centrifugation was used to isolate PBMCs. PBMCs were cryopreserved by gradual cooling to -80 degrees C and were kept in liquid nitrogen until assay.

This TCR derives from a woman aged 25 to 39 in good health. Sequencing was done on a sample of CD4+ T cells from PBMCs.

At the DNA level, the sequence is TGTGCCAGCAGCTTGGGGGCAGTAGCTAACTATGGCTACACCTTC. Translated, this gives CASSLGAVANYGYTF. The rearranged segments are TRBV5-4 and TRBJ1-2; no D gene call is confident. Reading the germline V gene (reference sequence) gives CDR1 SGHNT and CDR2 YYREEE. Including cysteine and phenylalanine, the CDR3 has 15 amino acids. CDR3 DNA is the only sequence kept; it has 45 bases, read in frame from the first base. The V and J ends are trimmed by 0 bases and 0 bases, leaving 9 bases between them.